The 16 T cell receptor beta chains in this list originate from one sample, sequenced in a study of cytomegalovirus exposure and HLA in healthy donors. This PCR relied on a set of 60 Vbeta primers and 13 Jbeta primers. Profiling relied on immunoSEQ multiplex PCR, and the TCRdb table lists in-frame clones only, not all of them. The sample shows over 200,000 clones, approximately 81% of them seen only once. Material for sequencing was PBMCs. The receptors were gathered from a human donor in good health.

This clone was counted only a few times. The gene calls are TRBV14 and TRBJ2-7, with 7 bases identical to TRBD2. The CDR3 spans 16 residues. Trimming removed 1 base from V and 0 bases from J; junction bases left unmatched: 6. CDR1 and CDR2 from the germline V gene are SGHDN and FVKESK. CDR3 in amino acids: CASSQGRLAASYEQYF. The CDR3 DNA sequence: TGTGCCAGCAGCCAAGGTAGGCTAGCGGCCTCCTACGAGCAGTACTTC.

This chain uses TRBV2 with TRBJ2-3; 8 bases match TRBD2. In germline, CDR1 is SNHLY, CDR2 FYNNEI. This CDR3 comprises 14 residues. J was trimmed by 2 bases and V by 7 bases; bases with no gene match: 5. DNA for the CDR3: TGTGCCAGCACGGTAGCGGGAACCACAGATACGCAGTATTTT. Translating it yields CASTVAGTTDTQYF.

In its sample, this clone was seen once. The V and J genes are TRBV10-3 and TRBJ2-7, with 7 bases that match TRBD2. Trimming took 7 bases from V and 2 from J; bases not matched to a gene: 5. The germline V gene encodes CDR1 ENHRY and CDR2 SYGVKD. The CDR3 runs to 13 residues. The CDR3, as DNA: TGTGCCATCAACCGGGAGGTAGCCTACGAGCAGTACTTC. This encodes CAINREVAYEQYF.

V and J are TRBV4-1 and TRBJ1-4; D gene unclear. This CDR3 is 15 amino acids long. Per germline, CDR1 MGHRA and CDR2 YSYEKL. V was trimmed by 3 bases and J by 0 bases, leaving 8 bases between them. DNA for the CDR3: TGCGCCAGCAGCCACCCCGGAGCAACTAATGAAAAACTGTTTTTT. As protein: CASSHPGATNEKLFF.

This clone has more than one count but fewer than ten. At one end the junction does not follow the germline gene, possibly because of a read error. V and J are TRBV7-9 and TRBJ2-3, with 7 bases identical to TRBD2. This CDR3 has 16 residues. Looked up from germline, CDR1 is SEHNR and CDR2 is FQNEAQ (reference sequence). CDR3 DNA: TGTTCCAGCAGCCCGACCCAGGGAGGGGACACAGATACGCAGTATTTT. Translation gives CSSSPTQGGDTDTQYF.

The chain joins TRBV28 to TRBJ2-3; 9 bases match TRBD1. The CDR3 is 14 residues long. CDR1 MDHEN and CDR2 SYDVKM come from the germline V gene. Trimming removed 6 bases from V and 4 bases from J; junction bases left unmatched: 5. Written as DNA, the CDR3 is TGTGCCAGCAGGAACGGACAGGGGTCAGATACGCAGTATTTT. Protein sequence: CASRNGQGSDTQYF.

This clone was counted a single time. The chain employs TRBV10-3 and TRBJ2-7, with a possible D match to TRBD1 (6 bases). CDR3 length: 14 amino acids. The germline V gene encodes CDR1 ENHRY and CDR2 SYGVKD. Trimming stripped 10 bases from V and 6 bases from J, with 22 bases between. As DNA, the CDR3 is TGTGCCACCGCAGCCCAGGGGTCGGGCTCCGAGCAGTACTTC. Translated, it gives CATAAQGSGSEQYF.

Written as DNA, the CDR3 is TGTGCCAGCAGCTTAATGTTCGGTCGGACATCGGGGCAGTACTTC. As protein: CASSLMFGRTSGQYF. The V gene is TRBV7-2, the J gene TRBJ2-7; possibly TRBD1 for D (5 bases). This CDR3 is built from 15 residues. V was shortened by 2 bases and J by 9 bases, with 20 bases between the two germline ends. Looked up from germline, CDR1 is SGHTA and CDR2 is FQGNSA.

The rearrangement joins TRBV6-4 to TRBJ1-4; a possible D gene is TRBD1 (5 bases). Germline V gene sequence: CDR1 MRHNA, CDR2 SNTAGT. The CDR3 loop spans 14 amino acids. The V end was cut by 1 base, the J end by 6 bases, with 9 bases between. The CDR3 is CASSDCCRDEKLFF. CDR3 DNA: TGTGCCAGCAGTGACTGCTGCAGGGATGAAAAACTGTTTTTT.

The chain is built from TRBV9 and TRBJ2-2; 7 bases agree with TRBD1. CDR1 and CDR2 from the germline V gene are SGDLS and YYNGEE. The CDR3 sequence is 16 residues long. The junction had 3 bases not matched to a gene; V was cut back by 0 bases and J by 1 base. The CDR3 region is CASSVVGTVNTGELFF. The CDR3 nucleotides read TGTGCCAGCAGCGTAGTAGGGACAGTGAACACCGGGGAGCTGTTTTTT. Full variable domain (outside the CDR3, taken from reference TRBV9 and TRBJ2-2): DSGVTQTPKHLITATGQRVTLRCSPRSGDLSVYWYQQSLDQGLQFLIQYYNGEERAKGNILERFSAQQFPDLHSELNLSSLELGDSALYFCASSVVGTVNTGELFFGEGSRLTVL.

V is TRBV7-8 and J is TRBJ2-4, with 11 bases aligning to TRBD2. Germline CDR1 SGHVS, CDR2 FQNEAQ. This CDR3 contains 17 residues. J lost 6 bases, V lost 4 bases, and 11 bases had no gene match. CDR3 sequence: CASSYMSSGRAGNIQYF. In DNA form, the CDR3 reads TGTGCCAGCAGCTATATGAGTAGCGGGAGGGCCGGAAACATTCAGTACTTC.

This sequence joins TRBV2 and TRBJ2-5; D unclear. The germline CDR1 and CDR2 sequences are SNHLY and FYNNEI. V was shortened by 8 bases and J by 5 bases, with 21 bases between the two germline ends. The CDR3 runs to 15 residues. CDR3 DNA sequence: TGTGCCAGCCAAACTTCATCTATCCTTCCCGAGACCCAGTACTTC. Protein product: CASQTSSILPETQYF. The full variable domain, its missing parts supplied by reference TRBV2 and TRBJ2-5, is EPEVTQTPSHQVTQMGQEVILRCVPISNHLYFYWYRQILGQKVEFLVSFYNNEISEKSEIFDDQFSVERPDGSNFTLKIRSTKLEDSAMYFCASQTSSILPETQYFGPGTRLLVL.

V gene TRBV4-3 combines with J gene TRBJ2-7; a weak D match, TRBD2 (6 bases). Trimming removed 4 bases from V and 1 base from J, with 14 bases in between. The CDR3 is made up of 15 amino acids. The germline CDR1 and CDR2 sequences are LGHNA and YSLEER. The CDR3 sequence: CASSLGSGGSYEQYF. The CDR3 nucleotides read TGCGCCAGCAGCCTAGGTAGCGGTGGGTCCTACGAGCAGTACTTC.

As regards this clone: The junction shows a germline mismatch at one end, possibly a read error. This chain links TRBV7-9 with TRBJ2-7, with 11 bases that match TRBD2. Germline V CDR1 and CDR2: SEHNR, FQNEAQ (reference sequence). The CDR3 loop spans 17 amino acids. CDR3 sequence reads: CSSSSAPRLAGRYEQYF. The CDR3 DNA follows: TGTTCCAGCAGCTCCGCCCCCCGACTAGCGGGGCGCTACGAGCAGTACTTC.

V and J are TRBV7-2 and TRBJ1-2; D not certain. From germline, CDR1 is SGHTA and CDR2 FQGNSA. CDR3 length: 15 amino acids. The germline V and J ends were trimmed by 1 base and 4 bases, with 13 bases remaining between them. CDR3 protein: CASSLDGSSSYGYTF. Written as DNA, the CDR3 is TGTGCCAGCAGCTTAGACGGCAGTAGCTCCTATGGCTACACCTTC. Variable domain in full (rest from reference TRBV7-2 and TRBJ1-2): GAGVSQSPSNKVTEKGKDVELRCDPISGHTALYWYRQSLGQGLEFLIYFQGNSAPDKSGLPSDRFSAERTGGSVSTLTIQRTQQEDSAVYLCASSLDGSSSYGYTFGSGTRLTVV.

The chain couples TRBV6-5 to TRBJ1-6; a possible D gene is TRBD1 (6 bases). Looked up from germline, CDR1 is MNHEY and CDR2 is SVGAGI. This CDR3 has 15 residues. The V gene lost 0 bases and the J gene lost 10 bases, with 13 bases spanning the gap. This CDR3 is CASSYSKQGFSPLHF. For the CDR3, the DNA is TGTGCCAGCAGTTACTCGAAACAGGGTTTCTCACCCCTCCACTTT.